This T cell receptor beta chain was found in a study of T cell responses to AZD1222 COVID-19 vaccine. Concerning this clone: Antigen unknown.

Study-wide results and caveats: No repertoire was sampled before or during the peak T cell response, only after it. Per reports, nearly half of all spike-specific TCRs target regions that are unmutated in variants.

Method: immunoSEQ multiplex PCR; TCRdb's copy keeps in-frame clones and lacks some. The sample lists 200,000 or so clones, about nine tenths occurring once. Trimming stripped 6 bases from V and 1 base from J, with 9 bases between. The germline V gene has CDR1 MNHEY and CDR2 SVGAGI. The CDR3 is 13 amino acids. The chain uses TRBV6-5 and TRBJ1-1; D remains unclear. This specimen consisted of peripheral blood, obtained on day 0 of AZD1222 vaccination. This TCR came from an adult in good health. The CDR3 loop reads CASSLRSNTEAFF. CDR3 bases: TGTGCCAGCAGCCTCCGTTCGAACACTGAAGCTTTCTTT.